This T cell receptor (beta chain) was captured in a study of blood T cell repertoires in COVID-19. Germline V gene sequence: CDR1 MNHEY, CDR2 SVGAGI. The V and J ends lost 6 bases and 1 base respectively, with 13 bases between them. This CDR3 is built from 15 residues. The sample holds one count of this clone. Method: immunoSEQ multiplex PCR; TCRdb's copy keeps in-frame clones and lacks some. The table has roughly 350,000 clones, around 87% seen once. The sequence was collected from a woman aged 45-65 years with COVID-19, enrolled during active disease. The material sequenced was peripheral blood. This sequence joins TRBV6-5 and TRBJ1-5; D is unclear. The CDR3 is CASSRTRGSNQPQHF. The CDR3 DNA reads TGTGCCAGCAGCCGCACACGAGGGAGCAATCAGCCCCAGCATTTT.